The present entry profiles one T cell receptor beta chain with its context. The sample holds one count of this clone. Its cognate antigen has yet to be identified. Base qualities are not at hand, and no much larger clone is one base apart. Fewer naive CD4 and especially CD8 T cells, with expanded effector memory subpopulations, were found in the patients. CD3+CD4+ T cells were sorted from fresh PBMCs before TCR sequencing. After extraction using the QIAamp DNA Blood Mini Kit, genomic DNA was sent off for immunoSEQ repertoire analysis. Using a standard quantity of genomic DNA template, multiplex PCR was run to amplify the CDR3 regions. The PCR products underwent sequencing on an Illumina platform. The source study handled its data this way. Sequences were aligned to a reference, with V, D and J gene definitions taken from IMGT. A nearest-neighbor clustering algorithm merged closely related sequences to remove PCR and sequencing errors. V, D and J usage in productive unique and total sequences was analyzed using ImmunoSEQ Analyzer tools and R version 3.6.1. TCRdb took over this immuneACCESS table, retaining in-frame rearrangements with V and J assigned. Such tables are incomplete; in checked studies, under half of the missing clones stem from an unresolved V gene, and the remainder is unexplained. V and J calls and clone size are as listed in that table; D and trimming were resolved from the DNA. The sample yields about 2,300 clones; roughly 88% were counted once. Around 7.9% of the sample is held by the ten biggest clonotypes.

This sample stems from a study of immunodeficiency (dated by TCRdb to the late 2010s). Concerning the study at large: To search for oligoclonality and VDJ recombination defects, the researchers carried out a repertoire analysis.

The CDR3, cysteine through phenylalanine, is 15 amino acids long. CDR3 DNA is the only sequence kept; it has 45 bases, read in frame from the first base. According to the germline V gene (reference sequence), CDR1 reads SEHNR and CDR2 reads FQNEAQ. Study-level results and caveats: Between patients and controls, productive entropy and V-J pairing of CD4+ T cells looked similar. Based on top-100 and total clonotype frequencies, severe oligoclonality showed up in patient CD8+ T cells, whereas patient CD4+ T cells did not show severe oligoclonality. In the entropy comparisons of patients versus healthy controls, patients were shown as n=3 (open circles), and an effect on thymic development was only suggested as possible.

The sequence was obtained from a girl under 18 with POLD1 deficiency. Sequenced sample: CD4+ T cells from blood. In this chain, TRBV7-9 is recombined with TRBJ2-5, and TRBD1 matches 7 of the central bases. The J call may not be correct, given that the DNA end is closer to TRBJ2-7. The CDR3 reads CASSLGDSYSYEQYF. The DNA sequence is as follows: TGTGCCAGCAGCTTAGGGGACAGCTATTCCTACGAGCAGTACTTC.